These 8 T cell receptor beta chains were sequenced from one sample in a study of blood T cell repertoires in COVID-19. TCRdb's table, derived via immunoSEQ multiplex PCR, lists solely in-frame clones and lacks some. The sample holds about 260,000 clones, 70% to 90% seen once. The sample consisted of PBMCs or T cells enriched from blood (not recorded which). The receptors were sampled from a middle-aged woman with acute COVID-19.

This rearrangement joins TRBV6-5 to TRBJ2-6; tentatively, D is TRBD1 (6 bases). Trimming shortened V by 2 bases and J by 0 bases, and 8 bases separated the two germline ends. Germline lookup yields CDR1 MNHEY and CDR2 SVGAGI. This CDR3 is 16 amino acids long. CDR3 nucleotides: TGTGCCAGCAGTTACCGGACAGACTCTGGGGCCAACGTCCTGACTTTC. Translation: CASSYRTDSGANVLTF.

This sequence joins TRBV24-1 and TRBJ2-2; no firm D call. CDR1 KGHDR and CDR2 SFDVKD come from the germline V gene. The CDR3 is 15 amino acids. V was cut by 0 bases and J by 4 bases, with 8 bases left in between. The chain's CDR3 is CATSDLRVPTGELFF. DNA for the CDR3: TGTGCCACCAGTGATTTGAGAGTACCCACCGGGGAGCTGTTTTTT.

This clone has just one count. The CDR3 coding sequence is TGTGCCGCCTCAGAAGGGGGGGACGCTTTCTTT. This sequence encodes CAASEGGDAFF. The chain combines TRBV10-3 with TRBJ1-1, with D possibly TRBD1 on 6 matching bases. Germline CDR1 ENHRY, CDR2 SYGVKD. This CDR3 has 11 amino acids. Trimming shortened V by 11 bases and J by 11 bases, and 18 bases separated the two germline ends.

This clone was observed a single time. The gene calls are TRBV5-1 and TRBJ1-6; TRBD1 matches 10 bases. The CDR3 contains 15 residues. Looked up from germline, CDR1 is SGHRS and CDR2 is YFSETQ. Germline trimming cut 4 bases from V and 11 bases from J; bases unmatched to any gene: 9. This CDR3 is CASSTGTGEVAPLHF. CDR3 nucleotide sequence: TGCGCCAGCAGCACCGGGACAGGGGAGGTTGCACCCCTCCACTTT.

The chain couples TRBV4-2 to TRBJ2-7; D possibly corresponds to TRBD2 (5 bases). CDR1 LGHNA and CDR2 YNFKEQ come from the germline V gene. V lost 1 base, J lost 4 bases, and 17 bases lay in between. This CDR3 is 16 amino acids long. CDR3 nucleotide sequence: TGTGCCAGCAGCCAAGGCGTTACGGCGCTAGCTTACGAGCAGTACTTC. As protein: CASSQGVTALAYEQYF.

This chain connects TRBV6-2 or TRBV6-3 to TRBJ2-5; TRBD2 aligns across 11 bases. The J segment lost 2 bases and the V segment lost 2 bases, leaving 13 bases of the junction unmatched. CDR1 and CDR2 from the germline V gene are MNHEY and SVGEGT. The CDR3 runs 19 residues. CDR3 sequence: CASSYTPLSLAGGQETQYF. DNA for the CDR3: TGTGCCAGCAGTTACACACCCCTTTCCCTAGCGGGAGGACAAGAGACCCAGTACTTC.

The chain joins TRBV6-5 to TRBJ1-2; 7 positions match TRBD1. The trim removed 0 bases at V and 2 bases at J, leaving 3 bases unmatched. This CDR3 is 15 amino acids long. Germline assignment: CDR1 MNHEY and CDR2 SVGAGI. This chain's CDR3 is CASSYSAGQNYGYTF. The CDR3 DNA follows: TGTGCCAGCAGTTACTCGGCGGGACAGAACTATGGCTACACCTTC.

The rearrangement joins TRBV11-3 to TRBJ2-1; 8 bases are a match to TRBD1. The ends lost 5 bases at V and 2 bases at J; junction bases unmatched: 5. The germline CDR1 and CDR2 sequences are SGHNT and YENEEA. This CDR3 is built from 15 residues. This chain's CDR3 is CASSEQGAAYNEQFF. The CDR3, as DNA: TGTGCCAGCAGCGAGCAGGGGGCGGCCTACAATGAGCAGTTCTTC. Supplemented by reference TRBV11-3 and TRBJ2-1, the full variable domain reads EAGVVQSPRYKIIEKKQPVAFWCNPISGHNTLYWYLQNLGQGPELLIRYENEEAVDDSQLPKDRFSAERLKGVDSTLKIQPAELGDSAVYLCASSEQGAAYNEQFFGPGTRLTVL.